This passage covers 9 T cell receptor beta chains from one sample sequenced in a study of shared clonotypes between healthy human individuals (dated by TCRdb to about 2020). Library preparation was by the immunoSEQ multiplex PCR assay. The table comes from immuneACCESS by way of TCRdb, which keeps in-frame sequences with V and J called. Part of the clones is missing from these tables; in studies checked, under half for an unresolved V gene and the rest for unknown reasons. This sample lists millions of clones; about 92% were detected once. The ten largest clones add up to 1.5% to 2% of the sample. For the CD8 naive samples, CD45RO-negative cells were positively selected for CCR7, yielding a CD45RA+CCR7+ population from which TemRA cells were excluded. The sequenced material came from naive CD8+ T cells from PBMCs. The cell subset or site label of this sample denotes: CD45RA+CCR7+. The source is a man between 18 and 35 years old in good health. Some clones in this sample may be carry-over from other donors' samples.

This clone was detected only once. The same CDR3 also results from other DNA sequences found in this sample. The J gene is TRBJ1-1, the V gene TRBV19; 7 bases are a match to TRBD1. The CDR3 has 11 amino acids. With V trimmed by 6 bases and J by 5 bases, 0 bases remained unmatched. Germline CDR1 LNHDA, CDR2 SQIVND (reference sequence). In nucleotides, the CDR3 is TGTGCCAGTAGGACAGGGACTGAAGCTTTCTTT. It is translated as CASRTGTEAFF. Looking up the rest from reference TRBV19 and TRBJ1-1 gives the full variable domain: DGGITQSPKYLFRKEGQNVTLSCEQNLNHDAMYWYRQDPGQGLRLIYYSQIVNDFQKGDIAEGYSVSREKKESFPLTVTSAQKNPTAFYLCASRTGTEAFFGQGTRLTVV.

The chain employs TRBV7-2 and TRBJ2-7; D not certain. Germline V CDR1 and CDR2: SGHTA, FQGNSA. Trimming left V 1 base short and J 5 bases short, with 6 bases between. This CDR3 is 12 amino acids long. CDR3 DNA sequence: TGTGCCAGCAGCTTAGGTGTGAACGAGCAGTACTTC. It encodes CASSLGVNEQYF.

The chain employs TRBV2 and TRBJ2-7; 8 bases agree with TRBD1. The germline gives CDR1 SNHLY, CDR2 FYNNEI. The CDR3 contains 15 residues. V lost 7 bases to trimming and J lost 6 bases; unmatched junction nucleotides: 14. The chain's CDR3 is CASNKGQGILREQYF. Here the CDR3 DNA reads TGTGCCAGCAATAAAGGACAGGGAATTCTGCGCGAGCAGTACTTC.

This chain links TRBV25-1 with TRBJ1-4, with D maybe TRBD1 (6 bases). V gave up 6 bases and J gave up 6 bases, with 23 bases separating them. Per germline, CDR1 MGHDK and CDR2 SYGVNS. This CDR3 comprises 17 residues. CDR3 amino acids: CASSPKIPQGVYEKLFF. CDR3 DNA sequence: TGTGCCAGCAGCCCCAAGATCCCACAGGGAGTCTATGAAAAACTGTTTTTT.

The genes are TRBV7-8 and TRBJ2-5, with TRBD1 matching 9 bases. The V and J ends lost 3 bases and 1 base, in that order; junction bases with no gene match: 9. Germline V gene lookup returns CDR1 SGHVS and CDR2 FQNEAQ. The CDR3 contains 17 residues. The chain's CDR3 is CASSFWSLTGGQETQYF. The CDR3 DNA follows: TGTGCCAGCAGCTTTTGGTCATTGACAGGGGGCCAAGAGACCCAGTACTTC.

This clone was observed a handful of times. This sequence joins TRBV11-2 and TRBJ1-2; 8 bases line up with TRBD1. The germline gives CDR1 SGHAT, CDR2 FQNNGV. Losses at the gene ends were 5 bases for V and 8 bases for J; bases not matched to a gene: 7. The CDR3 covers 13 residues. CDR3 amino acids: CASSQDRANGYTF. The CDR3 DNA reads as TGTGCCAGCAGCCAGGACAGGGCGAACGGCTACACCTTC. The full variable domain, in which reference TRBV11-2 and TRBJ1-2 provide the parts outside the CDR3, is EAGVAQSPRYKIIEKRQSVAFWCNPISGHATLYWYQQILGQGPKLLIQFQNNGVVDDSQLPKDRFSAERLKGVDSTLKIQPAKLEDSAVYLCASSQDRANGYTFGSGTRLTVV.

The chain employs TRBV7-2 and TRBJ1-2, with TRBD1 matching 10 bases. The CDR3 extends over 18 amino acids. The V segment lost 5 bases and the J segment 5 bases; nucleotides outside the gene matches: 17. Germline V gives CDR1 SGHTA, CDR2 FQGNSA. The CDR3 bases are TGTGCCAGCAGCCCGAGGTGGGACAGGGGATTAGCCTGGTATGGCTACACCTTC. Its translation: CASSPRWDRGLAWYGYTF.

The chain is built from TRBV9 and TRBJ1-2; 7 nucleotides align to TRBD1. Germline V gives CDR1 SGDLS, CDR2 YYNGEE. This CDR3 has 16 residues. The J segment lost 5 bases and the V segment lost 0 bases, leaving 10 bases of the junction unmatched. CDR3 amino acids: CASSVVGGQGGYGYTF. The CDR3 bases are TGTGCCAGCAGCGTAGTTGGAGGCCAGGGGGGGTATGGCTACACCTTC.

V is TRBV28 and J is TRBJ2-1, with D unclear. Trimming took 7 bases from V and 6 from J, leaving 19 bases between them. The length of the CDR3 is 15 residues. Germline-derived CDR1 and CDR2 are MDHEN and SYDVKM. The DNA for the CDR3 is TGTGCCAGCAAAGGTTCGTACTCAAAAAGCAATGAGCAGTTCTTC. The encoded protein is CASKGSYSKSNEQFF.